The rows below give T cell receptor beta chains drawn from one sample of a study of shared clonotypes between healthy human individuals. Measured with immunoSEQ multiplex PCR; TCRdb has only the in-frame clones, and not every one. The data contain about 1 million clones, about 75% of them singletons. Sequencing input: memory CD4+ T cells sorted from blood. Receptor source: a man younger than 35 in good health. The CDR3 runs from the conserved cysteine through the conserved F or W. The order of the fields is CDR3 DNA, CDR3 protein, V gene, clone size, J gene, D gene. A D gene is named only where the DNA matches it firmly. Where a row states a size, it is once, few, many or the class of an expanded clone; other rows omit it.

CDR3nt: TGTGCCAGCAGCTTAGGATGGGACAGGGACCACGAGCAGTACTTC; CDR3aa: CASSLGWDRDHEQYF; v_gene: TRBV11-2; abundance: .; j_gene: TRBJ2-7; d_gene: TRBD1
CDR3nt: TGTGCCAGCGAGACAGGGGGAGCAGGAAAACTGTTTTTT; CDR3aa: CASETGGAGKLFF; v_gene: TRBV2; abundance: few; j_gene: TRBJ1-4; d_gene: TRBD1
CDR3nt: TGCGCCAGCAGCCAAGATCGCGTAGGGGCCAAAAACATTCAGTACTTC; CDR3aa: CASSQDRVGAKNIQYF; v_gene: TRBV4-1; abundance: once; j_gene: TRBJ2-4; d_gene: .
CDR3nt: TGTGCCAGCAGTGCGGGACTAGCGGGGCCCCAAGAGACCCAGTACTTC; CDR3aa: CASSAGLAGPQETQYF; v_gene: TRBV6-6; abundance: .; j_gene: TRBJ2-5; d_gene: TRBD2
CDR3nt: TGTGCCAGCAGTCTCCGGGGCAACGACAATGAGCAGTTCTTC; CDR3aa: CASSLRGNDNEQFF; v_gene: TRBV6-6; abundance: .; j_gene: TRBJ2-1; d_gene: .
CDR3nt: TGTGCCAGCAGCTTGGCCCTACAGCCCCAGCATTTT; CDR3aa: CASSLALQPQHF; v_gene: TRBV5-8; abundance: once; j_gene: TRBJ1-5; d_gene: .
CDR3nt: TGTGCCATCAGTGAGTCGCTAAGACAGGAGTATGGCTACACCTTC; CDR3aa: CAISESLRQEYGYTF; v_gene: TRBV10-3; abundance: once; j_gene: TRBJ1-2; d_gene: .
CDR3nt: TGTGCCAGCAGGGGGAGGACAGGGGCAAACACTGAAGCTTTCTTT; CDR3aa: CASRGRTGANTEAFF; v_gene: TRBV6-1; abundance: few; j_gene: TRBJ1-1; d_gene: TRBD1
CDR3nt: TGCGCCAGCAGCTTGGCGTCAGCTCTACCCGGGGAGCTGTTTTTT; CDR3aa: CASSLASALPGELFF; v_gene: TRBV5-1; abundance: .; j_gene: TRBJ2-2; d_gene: .
CDR3nt: TGTGCCAGCTCACCAACACTAGCGATGGAGACCCAGTACTTC; CDR3aa: CASSPTLAMETQYF; v_gene: TRBV18; abundance: .; j_gene: TRBJ2-5; d_gene: TRBD2
CDR3nt: TGCGCCAGCAGCCTCCGACAGGGGACCTCCTATGGCTACACCTTC; CDR3aa: CASSLRQGTSYGYTF; v_gene: TRBV4-3; abundance: .; j_gene: TRBJ1-2; d_gene: TRBD1
CDR3nt: TGTGCCTGGCTACCTACAGGGGTTGGTGGCTACACCTTC; CDR3aa: CAWLPTGVGGYTF; v_gene: TRBV30; abundance: few; j_gene: TRBJ1-2; d_gene: TRBD1
CDR3nt: TGTGCCAGCAGTATAACCGGGACTGTTTACTTC; CDR3aa: CASSITGTVYF; v_gene: TRBV6-1; abundance: .; j_gene: TRBJ2-5; d_gene: .
CDR3nt: TGTGCCAGCAGCCCGATAGGGAGCTCCTATAATTCACCCCTCCACTTT; CDR3aa: CASSPIGSSYNSPLHF; v_gene: TRBV28; abundance: .; j_gene: TRBJ1-6; d_gene: .